Each of the 23 T cell receptor beta chains below was sequenced from the same sample in a study of tumor and adjacent non-tumor tissue in lung cancer. No cell sorting was done before RNA was extracted from the tissue. Distant lung tissue was collected more than 3 cm away from the tumor edge. Three rounds of nested PCR, following a modified ARM-PCR protocol, produced the TCRbeta library. TCRdb independently ran MiXCR on the multiplex PCR reads; one entry per CDR3 protein. The table lists roughly 49,000 distinct CDR3 sequences, about 80% of them singletons, with over 20% in the top ten. What was sequenced was distant non-tumor lung tissue. The receptors come from a woman aged 55-70 years with non-small cell lung cancer.

In its sample, this clonotype was seen many times. The V gene is TRBV4-1, the J gene TRBJ2-1; no clear D. The CDR3 spans 15 residues. Trimming stripped 0 bases from V and 4 bases from J, with 10 bases between. From germline, CDR1 is MGHRA and CDR2 YSYEKL. In DNA, the CDR3 is TGCGCCAGCAGCCAAGATACCGGAACTTACAATGAGCAGTTCTTC. Its protein is CASSQDTGTYNEQFF.

Concerning this clonotype itself: A much larger clonotype is one base distant, so this may be a read error. This chain joins TRBV11-2 and TRBJ2-1; D remains ambiguous. Germline CDR1 is SGHAT and CDR2 is FQNNGV. The CDR3 sequence is 12 residues long. The CDR3 sequence: CASRAELGRLLF. In DNA, the CDR3 is TGTGCCAGCAGGGCTGAGCTAGGTCGGTTGCTCTTC.

This clonotype was observed a few times. Since a much larger clone is just one base distant, this may be a read error. J is TRBJ2-2 and V is TRBV4-1; 7 nucleotides match TRBD1. Germline lookup yields CDR1 MGHRA and CDR2 YSYEKL. The CDR3 length is 18 residues. The CDR3 loop is CASSQVFLLRGRTGELSF. The CDR3 DNA sequence: TGCGCCAGCAGCCAAGTTTTCCTGCTAAGGGGGCGGACCGGGGAGCTGTCTTTT.

This clonotype was observed a few times. A much larger clone lies a single base off, so this may be a read error. The chain recombines TRBV7-9 with TRBJ1-4; TRBD1 might be the D (5 bases). V lost 5 bases and J lost 7, with 14 bases in between. CDR3 length equals 14 residues. Germline CDR1 reads SEHNR; CDR2 reads FQNEAQ (reference sequence). The CDR3 coding sequence is TGTGCCAGCAGCCCCCAGATAGGGGTTGAAAAACTGTTTTTT. It encodes CASSPQIGVEKLFF.

V and J are TRBV11-2 and TRBJ2-3; the match to TRBD1 covers 8 bases. The CDR3 consists of 15 residues. Per the germline V gene, CDR1 is SGHAT and CDR2 is FQNNGV. Losses at the gene ends were 4 bases for V and 2 bases for J; bases not matched to a gene: 5. The CDR3 reads CASSSDRGDTDTQYF. CDR3 in DNA: TGTGCCAGCAGCTCCGACAGGGGTGACACAGATACGCAGTATTTT.

This clonotype was found once. At one end the junction does not follow the germline gene, possibly because of a read error. This rearrangement joins TRBV5-1 to TRBJ2-3; D gene uncertain. This CDR3 spans 16 amino acids. Germline assignment: CDR1 SGHRS and CDR2 YFSETQ. The CDR3 nucleotides read TGCGCCAGCGGCTTGGCCTCGAATCCTAACACAGATACGCAGTATTTT. Translating gives CASGLASNPNTDTQYF.

Comment on this clonotype: A read error may produce the germline difference seen at one junction end. The rearrangement joins TRBV11-2 to TRBJ1-1; 9 bases align to TRBD1. The length of the CDR3 is 16 residues. Germline CDR1 SGHAT, CDR2 FQNNGV. Here the CDR3 DNA reads TGTGCCAGCAGATCCGGGGACAGGGTCATGAACACTGAAACTATCTTT. It translates to CASRSGDRVMNTETIF. The full variable domain, in which reference TRBV11-2 and TRBJ1-1 provide the parts outside the CDR3, is EAGVAQSPRYKIIEKRQSVAFWCNPISGHATLYWYQQILGQGPKLLIQFQNNGVVDDSQLPKDRFSAERLKGVDSTLKIQPAKLEDSAVYLCASRSGDRVMNTETIFGQGTRLTVV.

Remarks on this clonotype: At one end, the junction sequence differs from germline, possibly due to a read error. The chain combines TRBV29-1 with TRBJ2-1; no definite D call. The CDR3 runs to 10 residues. Germline V gene lookup returns CDR1 SQVTM and CDR2 ANQGSEA. The CDR3 DNA reads as TGCAGCGCTAGAATTGATGAGCAGTTATTC. As protein: CSARIDEQLF.

A note on this clonotype: The CDR3 carries no conserved terminal phenylalanine or tryptophan, so it likely arises from a read error. CDR3 sequence: CSVKFIAEQETQYS. As DNA, the CDR3 is TGCAGCGTTAAGTTCATAGCGGAACAAGAGACCCAGTACTCC. V usage is TRBV29-1 and J usage is TRBJ2-5, with D possibly TRBD2 on 6 matching bases. Germline V gives CDR1 SQVTM, CDR2 ANQGSEA. The CDR3 contains 14 residues. Trimming shortened V by 5 bases and J by 2 bases, and 15 bases separated the two germline ends.

The gene calls are TRBV11-2 and TRBJ2-2; no clear D gene. Germline loops: CDR1 SGHAT, CDR2 FQNNGV. Trimming removed 5 bases at V and 4 bases at J, with 11 bases between. This CDR3 is 14 amino acids long. The CDR3 DNA sequence: TGTGCCAGCAGCCCATTGACGGGCACCGGGGAGCTGTTTTTT. Amino acid sequence: CASSPLTGTGELFF.

This clonotype was seen just once. The germline gene is not matched at one end of the junction; a read error may be the cause. The V and J genes are TRBV6-5 and TRBJ2-1; 13 bases line up with TRBD2. Germline V lookup: CDR1 MNHEY, CDR2 SVGAGI. This CDR3 region has 19 residues. CDR3 residues: CASSYSALAGGSSYNEQFF. For the CDR3, the DNA is TGCGCCAGCAGTTACTCGGCACTAGCGGGAGGGTCGTCCTACAATGAGCAGTTCTTC.

The sample holds a few counts of this clonotype. The germline gene is not matched at one end of the junction; a read error may be the cause. The genes are TRBV29-1 and TRBJ2-4, with TRBD1 identical over 7 bases. The germline gives CDR1 SQVTM, CDR2 ANQGSEA. The length of the CDR3 is 12 residues. CDR3 coding DNA: TGCAGCGTTACAAGGGGGCTCAACAATCAGTACTTC. It is translated as CSVTRGLNNQYF.

Of note for this clonotype: Just one base apart from a much larger clone, this may be a read error. The conserved phenylalanine or tryptophan is not found at the CDR3 terminus, so this likely reflects a read error. No DNA is shown, since the ends of the CDR3 on it are uncertain; the CDR3 is the one TCRdb lists. The J gene is TRBJ2-7, the V gene TRBV28; the table gives TRBD2 as D, unverified against the DNA. The CDR3 totals 12 residues, both ends included. Germline CDR1 and CDR2: MDHEN and SYDVKM. The CDR3 spells CASRPSAGRLYL.

With respect to this clonotype: Compared with germline, one end of the junction differs, possibly owing to a read error. The chain combines TRBV4-3 with TRBJ2-3, with TRBD2 matching over 8 bases. The germline CDR1 and CDR2 sequences are LGHNA and YSLEER. The CDR3 consists of 15 residues. CDR3 region: CASCQGTRGADTQYF. CDR3 nucleotides: TGCGCCAGCTGCCAAGGGACTAGGGGGGCAGATACACAGTATTTT.

Concerning this clonotype: Since the CDR3 does not end with the conserved phenylalanine or tryptophan, this likely comes from a read error. The chain couples TRBV6-2 or TRBV6-3 to TRBJ1-5, with D tentatively TRBD1 (6 bases). The V gene's germline CDR1 is MNHEY and CDR2 SVGEGT. V gave up 5 bases and J gave up 1 base, with 18 bases separating them. CDR3 length: 17 amino acids. The CDR3 DNA reads TGTGCCAGCAGTCACGGCCCCACAGGGACAAGCAATCAGCCCCAGCATCTT. This encodes CASSHGPTGTSNQPQHL.

Points on this clonotype: Mismatch with germline at one junction end may stem from a read error. CDR3 residues: CVSSYSTFNQPQHF. DNA of the CDR3: TGTGTCAGCAGTTACTCCACTTTCAATCAGCCCCAGCATTTT. V and J are TRBV6-5 and TRBJ1-5; D is unresolved. Germline V gene lookup returns CDR1 MNHEY and CDR2 SVGAGI. CDR3 length equals 14 residues.

The chain's CDR3 is CASSQGYRDMTYNEQFF. CDR3 nucleotides: TGCGCCAGCAGCCAAGGATACCGGGACATGACCTACAATGAGCAGTTCTTC. This chain connects TRBV4-3 to TRBJ2-1; a weak D match, TRBD1 (6 bases). This CDR3 is 17 amino acids long. Germline values: CDR1 LGHNA, CDR2 YSLEER. Trimming removed 1 base at V and 2 bases at J, with 15 bases between.

A remark on this clonotype: One junction end does not reproduce the germline sequence, and a read error may be involved. The J gene is TRBJ1-4, the V gene TRBV12-3 or TRBV12-4, with 9 nucleotides matching TRBD1. CDR3 length: 14 residues. The CDR3 sequence: CARSSTGGNEELFF. CDR3 nucleotides: TGTGCCAGAAGTTCGACAGGGGGAAATGAAGAACTGTTTTTT.

Comments on this clonotype: A read error may account for a junction end that differs from germline. V is TRBV5-5 and J is TRBJ1-5; D uncertain. The CDR3 is made up of 20 amino acids. CDR1 is SGHKS and CDR2 is YYEKEE in the germline V gene (reference sequence). CDR3: CASSSKFRPAASGGNQAQHF. CDR3 DNA: TGTGCCAGCAGCTCGAAATTTAGGCCCGCGGCATCTGGCGGCAATCAGGCCCAGCATTTT.

This clonotype was seen a single time. A much larger clone is a single base away; this may be a read error. The V and J genes are TRBV4-1 and TRBJ1-1; no reliable D call. The V gene lost 6 bases and the J gene lost 7 bases, with 15 bases spanning the gap. The CDR3 consists of 13 residues. Per the germline V gene, CDR1 is MGHRA and CDR2 is YSYEKL. CDR3 in amino acids: CASSGGTVIEAFF. Here the CDR3 DNA reads TGCGCCAGCAGTGGAGGTACGGTCATTGAAGCTTTCTTT.

A remark on this clonotype: One junction end does not reproduce the germline sequence, and a read error may be involved. This sequence joins TRBV11-3 and TRBJ2-3, with 8 bases lining up with TRBD1. The CDR3 is 18 residues long. The V gene's germline CDR1 is SGHNT and CDR2 YENEEA. The CDR3 here is CASSLGLSGGRSTGTLYF. The CDR3 DNA is TGTGCCAGCAGCTTAGGTTTATCAGGGGGCCGCAGCACAGGTACGCTGTATTTT.

This chain joins TRBV11-2 and TRBJ1-6, with 8 bases that match TRBD1. J gave up 10 bases and V 8 bases, and 19 bases lay outside the gene matches. The CDR3 is 17 amino acids. Germline-derived CDR1 and CDR2 are SGHAT and FQNNGV. This CDR3 is CASADFASRGPSSPLHF. The CDR3 DNA reads as TGTGCCAGCGCTGACTTTGCGAGCAGGGGGCCTAGCTCACCCCTCCACTTT.

This clonotype has just one count. The conserved final phenylalanine or tryptophan is absent from the CDR3, which likely points to a read error. This chain's CDR3 is CDSSSDISGARCYTS. The CDR3 DNA is TGTGACAGCAGTTCGGATATCTCGGGGGCGCGATGCTACACCTCC. J is TRBJ1-2 and V is TRBV28, with D perhaps TRBD1 (6 bases). Germline CDR1 MDHEN, CDR2 SYDVKM. This CDR3 spans 15 amino acids.